The rows below give T cell receptor beta chains drawn from one sample of a study of T-cell memory formation after mild COVID-19. TCRdb independently ran MiXCR on the 5' RACE reads; one entry per CDR3 protein. The repertoire holds approximately 450,000 distinct CDR3 sequences, with 15% to 20% as singletons. The sample consisted of PBMCs or a T cell subset sorted from them (not recorded which). These receptors were obtained from an adult woman who had mild COVID-19 (a few samples of this study predate the infection). Cell type and time point are not known. Both conserved end residues are part of each CDR3. The D gene is left open where the match is weak. Expanded clones are given a class, and other clones once, few, many or no size at all.

clone_size: NA
v_call: TRBV7-6
j_call: TRBJ2-5
d_call: TRBD2
cdr3_aa: CASSPRTSWQETQYF
cdr3_nt: TGTGCCAGCAGCCCACGGACTAGCTGGCAAGAGACCCAGTACTTC

clone_size: NA
v_call: TRBV20-1
j_call: TRBJ2-3
d_call: TRBD2
cdr3_aa: CSARLASGGFGADTQYF
cdr3_nt: TGCAGTGCTAGATTGGCTAGCGGGGGATTCGGCGCAGATACGCAGTATTTT

clone_size: NA
v_call: TRBV18
j_call: TRBJ1-5
d_call: TRBD1
cdr3_aa: CASSLGTGAGPQHF
cdr3_nt: TGTGCCAGCTCACTTGGGACAGGGGCTGGGCCCCAGCATTTT

clone_size: NA
v_call: TRBV3-1
j_call: TRBJ2-6
d_call: TRBD1
cdr3_aa: CASSFRDRGAGANVLTF
cdr3_nt: TGTGCCAGCAGCTTCCGGGACAGGGGGGCTGGGGCCAACGTCCTGACTTTC

clone_size: few
v_call: TRBV5-1
j_call: TRBJ2-7
d_call: NA
cdr3_aa: CASSRQGTQAYEQYF
cdr3_nt: TGCGCCAGCAGCCGGCAGGGGACTCAAGCCTACGAGCAGTACTTC

clone_size: NA
v_call: TRBV14
j_call: TRBJ2-2
d_call: NA
cdr3_aa: CASSQAPARGTGELFF
cdr3_nt: TGTGCCAGCAGCCAAGCGCCTGCCCGGGGCACCGGGGAGCTGTTTTTT

clone_size: NA
v_call: TRBV24-1
j_call: TRBJ2-7
d_call: NA
cdr3_aa: CATSGGGNLGEQYF
cdr3_nt: TGTGCCACCAGTGGTGGAGGGAACTTGGGTGAGCAGTACTTC

clone_size: many
v_call: TRBV7-9
j_call: TRBJ2-5
d_call: TRBD2
cdr3_aa: CASSSRGGETQYF
cdr3_nt: TGTGCCAGCAGCTCCCGGGGGGGGGAGACCCAGTACTTC

clone_size: NA
v_call: TRBV12-3/TRBV12-4
j_call: TRBJ2-1
d_call: NA
cdr3_aa: CASSFAPAHRRFF
cdr3_nt: TGTGCCAGCAGTTTTGCGCCGGCTCACCGACGATTCTTC

clone_size: few
v_call: TRBV29-1
j_call: TRBJ2-1
d_call: NA
cdr3_aa: CSVGVGPYNEQFF
cdr3_nt: TGCAGCGTGGGAGTAGGTCCCTACAATGAGCAGTTCTTC

clone_size: NA
v_call: TRBV6-5
j_call: TRBJ1-2
d_call: NA
cdr3_aa: CASSYGTLANYGYTF
cdr3_nt: TGTGCCAGCAGTTACGGGACCCTCGCTAACTATGGCTACACCTTC

clone_size: NA
v_call: TRBV15
j_call: TRBJ2-7
d_call: TRBD2
cdr3_aa: CATSREASGPYEQYF
cdr3_nt: TGTGCCACCAGCAGAGAGGCTAGCGGCCCCTACGAGCAGTACTTC

clone_size: NA
v_call: TRBV2
j_call: TRBJ2-4
d_call: TRBD1
cdr3_aa: CASNLLGQGRNIQYF
cdr3_nt: TGTGCCAGCAACCTACTGGGACAGGGGCGGAACATTCAGTACTTC

clone_size: few
v_call: TRBV30
j_call: TRBJ2-1
d_call: TRBD2
cdr3_aa: CAWTAGGREGLKDEQFF
cdr3_nt: TGTGCCTGGACCGCCGGGGGGCGGGAGGGCCTTAAGGATGAGCAGTTCTTC

clone_size: few
v_call: TRBV7-3
j_call: TRBJ2-1
d_call: TRBD1
cdr3_aa: CASSTGQGAYNEQFF
cdr3_nt: TGTGCCAGCAGCACCGGACAGGGGGCGTACAATGAGCAGTTCTTC

clone_size: NA
v_call: TRBV4-2
j_call: TRBJ2-1
d_call: NA
cdr3_aa: CASSQDLGQNEQFF
cdr3_nt: TGTGCCAGCAGCCAAGATCTGGGACAAAATGAGCAGTTCTTC

clone_size: few
v_call: TRBV6-2/TRBV6-3
j_call: TRBJ1-1
d_call: NA
cdr3_aa: CASNGRIEAFF
cdr3_nt: TGTGCCAGCAATGGACGGATTGAAGCTTTCTTT

clone_size: NA
v_call: TRBV11-3
j_call: TRBJ2-7
d_call: NA
cdr3_aa: CASSPYAGYEQYF
cdr3_nt: TGTGCCAGCAGCCCCTACGCGGGCTACGAGCAGTACTTC

clone_size: few
v_call: TRBV7-2
j_call: TRBJ1-1
d_call: NA
cdr3_aa: CASSLSGWSRDAEAFF
cdr3_nt: TGTGCCAGCAGCTTGTCCGGCTGGAGTAGGGACGCTGAAGCTTTCTTT

clone_size: NA
v_call: TRBV14
j_call: TRBJ1-1
d_call: NA
cdr3_aa: CASSRYPDTEAFF
cdr3_nt: TGTGCCAGCAGCCGTTACCCTGACACTGAAGCTTTCTTT